The 21 T cell receptor beta chains reported below all come from one sample, sequenced in a study of early T cells in non-severe SARS-CoV-2 infection. MiXCR, run by TCRdb on the 5' RACE reads, gives a single entry per CDR3 protein. The table shows 60,000 to 90,000 distinct CDR3 sequences, with more than 9% occurring only once. Sample: whole blood. Receptor source: an adult who was a healthcare worker with PCR-confirmed SARS-CoV-2 infection or an uninfected control (not recorded which).

This clonotype was counted at least ten times. The chain's CDR3 is CASSSGALFTGELFF. The CDR3, as DNA: TGTGCCAGCAGTTCCGGGGCCCTATTCACCGGGGAGCTGTTTTTT. The V and J genes are TRBV28 and TRBJ2-2; tentatively, D is TRBD1 or TRBD2 (5 bases each). Germline V lookup: CDR1 MDHEN, CDR2 SYDVKM. This CDR3 comprises 15 residues. V lost 4 bases and J 4 bases, leaving 13 bases between the germline ends. Based on the CDR3 plus reference TRBV28 and TRBJ2-2, the full variable domain is DVKVTQSSRYLVKRTGEKVFLECVQDMDHENMFWYRQDPGLGLRLIYFSYDVKMKEKGDIPEGYSVSREKKERFSLILESASTNQTSMYLCASSSGALFTGELFFGEGSRLTVL.

The rearrangement joins TRBV4-1 to TRBJ2-1, with TRBD1 matching 7 bases. Germline CDR1 is MGHRA and CDR2 is YSYEKL. This CDR3 has 16 residues. The V gene end was trimmed by 0 bases and the J gene end by 9 bases; junction bases not matched to a gene: 11. The CDR3 DNA reads as TGCGCCAGCAGCCAAGAGACAGGGTATGAGTTTCGTGAGCAGTTCTTC. It codes for CASSQETGYEFREQFF.

V gene TRBV2 combines with J gene TRBJ2-5; D unresolved. From germline, CDR1 is SNHLY and CDR2 FYNNEI. V lost 3 bases and J 13 bases, leaving 15 bases between the germline ends. This CDR3 comprises 12 residues. CDR3 region: CASSDGLTTWYF. CDR3 bases: TGTGCCAGCAGTGATGGTCTAACTACTTGGTACTTC.

The J gene is TRBJ2-7, the V gene TRBV28; 7 bases align to TRBD1. J gave up 4 bases and V 3 bases, and 9 bases lay outside the gene matches. CDR3 length equals 15 residues. Germline V lookup: CDR1 MDHEN, CDR2 SYDVKM. DNA for the CDR3: TGTGCCAGCAGTTTTTATGGGGCACAGGGGTACGAGCAGTACTTC. This sequence encodes CASSFYGAQGYEQYF.

In the case of this clonotype: An end of the junction differs from the germline gene, which may be a read error. The chain recombines TRBV2 with TRBJ2-1; D not certain. Germline lookup yields CDR1 SNHLY and CDR2 FYNNEI. This CDR3 has 14 amino acids. The CDR3 sequence: CASSDRPGYKEQFF. CDR3 DNA sequence: TGTGCCAGCAGTGACCGGCCCGGCTACAAAGAGCAGTTCTTC.

This clonotype was recorded at least ten times. This rearrangement joins TRBV7-3 to TRBJ2-7; TRBD1 aligns across 9 bases. Unmatched junction bases numbered 3, after V lost 4 bases and J lost 5 bases. Germline CDR1 SGHTA, CDR2 FQGTGA. The CDR3 sequence is 13 residues long. For the CDR3, the DNA is TGTGCCAGCAGCTCCCGGGACAGGGACGAGCAGTACTTC. Translation: CASSSRDRDEQYF.

This clonotype has a handful of counts. The chain employs TRBV27 and TRBJ2-1; D uncertain. Germline V CDR1 and CDR2: MNHEY, SMNVEV (reference sequence). The CDR3 sequence is 14 residues long. V was trimmed by 4 bases and J by 5 bases, leaving 12 bases between them. CDR3 in DNA: TGTGCCAGCAGTTATCGCGGCCCGGACAATGAGCAGTTCTTC. Translated, it gives CASSYRGPDNEQFF.

There are a few counts of this clonotype. The V and J genes are TRBV7-3 and TRBJ1-6, with unresolved D. Trimming pared 5 bases from V and 6 bases from J, leaving 11 bases between. The CDR3 loop spans 14 amino acids. CDR1 is SGHTA and CDR2 is FQGTGA in the germline V gene. The CDR3 region has the DNA TGTGCCAGCAGCCTAGGACGGGTTAATTCACCCCTCCACTTT. Residues: CASSLGRVNSPLHF.

This clonotype was detected a few times. For the CDR3, the DNA is TGTGCCAGCAGTCTCACCCGACTGAACAATGAGCAGTTCTTC. Translated: CASSLTRLNNEQFF. The J gene is TRBJ2-1, the V gene TRBV27; D is ambiguous. The V and J ends lost 5 bases and 5 bases respectively, with 13 bases between them. The length of the CDR3 is 14 residues. Germline-derived CDR1 and CDR2 are MNHEY and SMNVEV (reference sequence).

This clonotype was counted at least ten times. The CDR3 DNA follows: TGTGCCAGCAGTACCGAAAGGGGAAATGGCTACACCTTC. Encoded protein: CASSTERGNGYTF. This chain uses TRBV12-3 or TRBV12-4 with TRBJ1-2; D might be TRBD1 (5 bases). This CDR3 contains 13 residues. Trimming left V 5 bases short and J 6 bases short, with 13 bases between.

This clonotype was seen repeatedly, ten times or more. The rearrangement links TRBV2 to TRBJ1-5, with a possible D match to TRBD1 (5 bases). The germline V gene has CDR1 SNHLY and CDR2 FYNNEI. There are 13 residues in the CDR3. V was cut by 4 bases and J by 8 bases, with 12 bases left in between. CDR3 sequence (DNA): TGTGCCAGCAGTGGGGACCAACTTAAGCCCCAGCATTTT. This translates into CASSGDQLKPQHF.

This clonotype was detected only a few times. The chain recombines TRBV27 with TRBJ2-5; 8 bases align to TRBD2. Germline V CDR1 and CDR2: MNHEY, SMNVEV (reference sequence). CDR3 length: 13 residues. V shed 5 bases and J 5 bases; nucleotides not matched to a gene: 4. The DNA of the CDR3 is TGTGCCAGCAGTATAAGCGGGAGTGAGACCCAGTACTTC. Translating gives CASSISGSETQYF.

The J gene is TRBJ2-1, the V gene TRBV7-9, with D possibly being TRBD1 or TRBD2 (5 bases each). CDR1 and CDR2 from the germline V gene are SEHNR and FQNEAQ (reference sequence). This CDR3 comprises 15 residues. Trimming removed 5 bases from V and 7 bases from J, with 18 bases in between. The chain's CDR3 is CASSTPGTKDNEQFF. The CDR3 DNA follows: TGTGCCAGCAGCACGCCCGGGACGAAGGATAATGAGCAGTTCTTC.

The chain uses TRBV7-9 and TRBJ2-1; D may be TRBD1 (6 bases). V lost 4 bases and J 4 bases, leaving 14 bases between the germline ends. CDR3 length: 15 amino acids. Germline CDR1 and CDR2: SEHNR and FQNEAQ (reference sequence). CDR3 protein: CASSSPGTGYNEQFF. As DNA, the CDR3 is TGTGCCAGCAGCTCCCCGGGAACAGGGTACAATGAGCAGTTCTTC.

This clonotype has a handful of counts. The V gene is TRBV14, the J gene TRBJ2-3, with D possibly being TRBD1 (6 bases). Trimming left V 1 base short and J 4 bases short, with 15 bases between. Germline CDR1 and CDR2: SGHDN and FVKESK. The CDR3 totals 16 residues. In nucleotides, the CDR3 is TGTGCCAGCAGCCAAGTGTGGGGGCAGGGCGCAGATACGCAGTATTTT. Translating gives CASSQVWGQGADTQYF.

This clonotype was counted ten times or more. V usage is TRBV7-6 and J usage is TRBJ2-2, with D perhaps TRBD2 (6 bases). The CDR3 is 15 residues long. The germline gives CDR1 SGHVS, CDR2 FNYEAQ. Trimming stripped 3 bases from V and 7 bases from J, with 15 bases between. In DNA form, the CDR3 reads TGTGCCAGCAGCTTCGCGGGAACGGTGGGCGGGGAGCTGTTTTTT. It translates to CASSFAGTVGGELFF.

This clonotype was seen more than once but under ten times. This sequence joins TRBV27 and TRBJ1-1, with a possible D match to TRBD1 (5 bases). With 5 bases removed from V and 5 bases from J, the gap between germline ends came to 15 bases. The CDR3 totals 14 residues. Germline V gene sequence: CDR1 MNHEY, CDR2 SMNVEV (reference sequence). CDR3 amino acids: CASSDSIGLTEAFF. CDR3 nucleotide sequence: TGTGCCAGCAGTGACAGTATAGGTTTAACTGAAGCTTTCTTT.

This clonotype showed up many times. The rearrangement joins TRBV11-2 to TRBJ2-3; no clear D gene. CDR1 is SGHAT, CDR2 FQNNGV, per germline. CDR3 length: 14 amino acids. V was cut by 2 bases and J by 6 bases, with 12 bases left in between. The CDR3 bases are TGTGCCAGCAGCTTACGTCAGCTGATGGATACGCAGTATTTT. Translation: CASSLRQLMDTQYF.

This clonotype was observed a handful of times. The chain employs TRBV5-1 and TRBJ1-2; D is undetermined. V was cut by 1 base and J by 7 bases, with 8 bases left in between. Germline V gene sequence: CDR1 SGHRS, CDR2 YFSETQ. This CDR3 is built from 12 residues. The CDR3 loop is CASSLSRSGYTF. The CDR3 nucleotides are TGCGCCAGCAGCTTGAGCCGCTCTGGCTACACCTTC.

This clonotype was detected ten times or more. This sequence joins TRBV27 and TRBJ1-6; 9 positions match TRBD1. Germline V gene sequence: CDR1 MNHEY, CDR2 SMNVEV (reference sequence). With 5 bases clipped from V and 9 bases from J, the junction kept 8 bases outside the gene matches. The CDR3 contains 15 residues. The CDR3 DNA follows: TGTGCCAGCAGTCCTTGGACAGGGGCCCTTTCACCCCTCCACTTT. Protein sequence: CASSPWTGALSPLHF.

This clonotype was counted ten times or more. The chain is built from TRBV7-9 and TRBJ1-4; D is undetermined. V shed 7 bases and J shed 0 bases, with 6 bases lying between them. This CDR3 has 13 residues. Germline CDR1 is SEHNR and CDR2 is FQNEAQ (reference sequence). CDR3 nucleotides: TGTGCCAGCAACGGTGCAACTAATGAAAAACTGTTTTTT. It yields the protein CASNGATNEKLFF.